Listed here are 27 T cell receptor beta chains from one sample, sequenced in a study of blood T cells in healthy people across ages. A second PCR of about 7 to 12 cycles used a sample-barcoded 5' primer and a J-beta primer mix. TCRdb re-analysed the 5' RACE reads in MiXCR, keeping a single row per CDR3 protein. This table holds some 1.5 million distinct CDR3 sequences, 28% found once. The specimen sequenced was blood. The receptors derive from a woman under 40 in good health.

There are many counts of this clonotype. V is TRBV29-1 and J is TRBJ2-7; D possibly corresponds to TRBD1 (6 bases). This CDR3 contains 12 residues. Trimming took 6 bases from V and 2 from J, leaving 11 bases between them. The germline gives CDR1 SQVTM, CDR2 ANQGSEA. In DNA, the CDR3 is TGCAGCGTCCCGGACAGTACCTACGAGCAGTACTTC. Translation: CSVPDSTYEQYF.

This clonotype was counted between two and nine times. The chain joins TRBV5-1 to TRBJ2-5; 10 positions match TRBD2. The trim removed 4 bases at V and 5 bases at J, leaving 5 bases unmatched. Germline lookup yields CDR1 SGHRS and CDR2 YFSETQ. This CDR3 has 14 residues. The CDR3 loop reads CASSGSTSGETQYF. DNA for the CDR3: TGCGCCAGCAGCGGCTCGACTAGCGGGGAGACCCAGTACTTC.

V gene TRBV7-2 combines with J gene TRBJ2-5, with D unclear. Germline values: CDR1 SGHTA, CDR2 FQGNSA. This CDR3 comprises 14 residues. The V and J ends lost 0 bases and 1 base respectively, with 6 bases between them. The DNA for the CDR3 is TGTGCCAGCAGCTTAGCGTTAATCCAAGAGACCCAGTACTTC. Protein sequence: CASSLALIQETQYF.

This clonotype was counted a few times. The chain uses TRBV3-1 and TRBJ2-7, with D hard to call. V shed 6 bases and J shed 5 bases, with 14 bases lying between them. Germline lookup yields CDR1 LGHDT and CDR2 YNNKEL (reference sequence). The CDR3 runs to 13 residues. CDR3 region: CASSLLAAHEQYF. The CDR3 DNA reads TGTGCCAGCAGTCTCTTAGCAGCCCACGAGCAGTACTTC.

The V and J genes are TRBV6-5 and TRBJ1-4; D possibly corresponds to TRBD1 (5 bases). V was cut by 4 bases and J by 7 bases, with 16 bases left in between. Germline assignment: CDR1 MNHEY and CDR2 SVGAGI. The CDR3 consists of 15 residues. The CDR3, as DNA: TGTGCCAGCAGTTCTAACTGGGGCATGGGTGAAAAACTGTTTTTT. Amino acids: CASSSNWGMGEKLFF.

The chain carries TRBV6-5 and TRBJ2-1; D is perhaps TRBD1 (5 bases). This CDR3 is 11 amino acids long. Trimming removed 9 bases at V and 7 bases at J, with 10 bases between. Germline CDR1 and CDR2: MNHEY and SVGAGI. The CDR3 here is CASYQGNEQFF. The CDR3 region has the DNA TGTGCCAGTTATCAGGGAAATGAGCAGTTCTTC.

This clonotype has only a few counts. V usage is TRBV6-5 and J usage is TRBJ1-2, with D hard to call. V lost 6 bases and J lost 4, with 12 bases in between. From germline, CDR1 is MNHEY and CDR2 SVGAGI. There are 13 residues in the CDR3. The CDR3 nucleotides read TGTGCCAGCAGCCTCGAACTCTTCTATGGCTACACCTTC. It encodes CASSLELFYGYTF.

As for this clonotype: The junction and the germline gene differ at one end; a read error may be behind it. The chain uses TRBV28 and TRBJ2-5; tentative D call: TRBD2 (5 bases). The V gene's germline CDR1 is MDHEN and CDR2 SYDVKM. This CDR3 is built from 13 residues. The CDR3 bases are TGTGCCAGCAGCCAAGGAGGCCAAGGGACCCAGTACTTC. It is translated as CASSQGGQGTQYF.

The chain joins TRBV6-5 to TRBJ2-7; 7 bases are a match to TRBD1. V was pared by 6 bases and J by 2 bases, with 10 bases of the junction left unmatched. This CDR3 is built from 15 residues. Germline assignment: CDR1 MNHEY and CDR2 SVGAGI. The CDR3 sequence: CASSRGSTGPYEQYF. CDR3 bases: TGTGCCAGCAGCCGCGGATCGACAGGGCCCTACGAGCAGTACTTC.

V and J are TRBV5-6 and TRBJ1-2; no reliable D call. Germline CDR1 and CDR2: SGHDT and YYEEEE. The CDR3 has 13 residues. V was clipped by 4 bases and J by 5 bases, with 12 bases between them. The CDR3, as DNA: TGTGCCAGCAGCCGCGGACTGCAATATGGCTACACCTTC. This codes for CASSRGLQYGYTF.

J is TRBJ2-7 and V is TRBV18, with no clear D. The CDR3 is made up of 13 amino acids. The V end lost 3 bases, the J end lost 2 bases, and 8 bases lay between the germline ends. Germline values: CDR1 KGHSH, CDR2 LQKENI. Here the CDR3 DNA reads TGTGCCAGCTCACCGCCCCAGACCTACGAGCAGTACTTC. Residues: CASSPPQTYEQYF. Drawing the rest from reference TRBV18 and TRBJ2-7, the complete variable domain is NAGVMQNPRHLVRRRGQEARLRCSPMKGHSHVYWYRQLPEEGLKFMVYLQKENIIDESGMPKERFSAEFPKEGPSILRIQQVVRGDSAAYFCASSPPQTYEQYFGPGTRLTVT.

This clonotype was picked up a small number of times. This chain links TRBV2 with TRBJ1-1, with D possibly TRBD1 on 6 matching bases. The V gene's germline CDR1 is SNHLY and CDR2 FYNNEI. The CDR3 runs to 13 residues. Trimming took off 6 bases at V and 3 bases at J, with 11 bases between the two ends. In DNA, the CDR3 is TGTGCCAGCAGCAACTCAGGGGACACTGAAGCTTTCTTT. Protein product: CASSNSGDTEAFF.

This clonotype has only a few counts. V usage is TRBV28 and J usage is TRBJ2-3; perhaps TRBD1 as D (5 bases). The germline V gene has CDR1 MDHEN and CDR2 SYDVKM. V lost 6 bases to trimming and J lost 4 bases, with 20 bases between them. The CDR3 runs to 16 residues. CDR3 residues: CASRDGRTIGADTQYF. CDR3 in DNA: TGTGCCAGCAGAGACGGACGGACAATTGGGGCAGATACGCAGTATTTT.

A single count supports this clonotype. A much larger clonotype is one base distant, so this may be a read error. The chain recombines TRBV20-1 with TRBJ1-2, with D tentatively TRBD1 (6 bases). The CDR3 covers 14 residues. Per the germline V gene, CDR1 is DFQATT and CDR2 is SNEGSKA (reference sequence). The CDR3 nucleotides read TGCAATGCTAGAGGAACGGACAGTAGCTATGGCTACACCTTC. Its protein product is CNARGTDSSYGYTF.

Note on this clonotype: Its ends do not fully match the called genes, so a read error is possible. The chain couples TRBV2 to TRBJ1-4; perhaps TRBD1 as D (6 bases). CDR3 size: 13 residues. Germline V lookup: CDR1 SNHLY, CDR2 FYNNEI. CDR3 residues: CAGSEFLGGLLFF. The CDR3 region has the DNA TGTGCCGGCAGTGAATTTTTAGGGGGACTACTGTTTTTT.

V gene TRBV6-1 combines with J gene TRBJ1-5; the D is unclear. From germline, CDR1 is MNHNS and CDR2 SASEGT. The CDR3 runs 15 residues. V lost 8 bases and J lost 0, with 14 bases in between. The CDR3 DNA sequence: TGTGCCAGCCGGACCGACACTGATAGCAATCAGCCCCAGCATTTT. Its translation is CASRTDTDSNQPQHF.

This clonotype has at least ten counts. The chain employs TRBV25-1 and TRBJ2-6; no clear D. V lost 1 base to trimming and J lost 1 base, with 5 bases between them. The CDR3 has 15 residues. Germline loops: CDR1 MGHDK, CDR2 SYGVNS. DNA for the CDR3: TGTGCCAGCAGTGAATGGTGGTCTGGGGCCAACGTCCTGACTTTC. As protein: CASSEWWSGANVLTF.

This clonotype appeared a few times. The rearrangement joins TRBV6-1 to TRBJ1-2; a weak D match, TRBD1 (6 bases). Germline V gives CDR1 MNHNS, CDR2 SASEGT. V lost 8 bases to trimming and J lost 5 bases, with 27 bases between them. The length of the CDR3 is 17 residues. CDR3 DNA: TGTGCCAGCCGTATAAAGTTCGTTACAGGGTACGAGTATGGCTACACCTTC. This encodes CASRIKFVTGYEYGYTF.

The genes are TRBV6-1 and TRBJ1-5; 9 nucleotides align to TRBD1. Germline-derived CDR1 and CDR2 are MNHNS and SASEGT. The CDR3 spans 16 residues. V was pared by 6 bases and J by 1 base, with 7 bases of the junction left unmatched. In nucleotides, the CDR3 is TGTGCCAGCAGACCAAGGACAGGGGCGAGCAATCAGCCCCAGCATTTT. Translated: CASRPRTGASNQPQHF.

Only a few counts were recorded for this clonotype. The CDR3 DNA is TGTGCCAGCCAGGTTTCGGATGAAAAACTGTTTTTT. Encoded protein: CASQVSDEKLFF. The chain couples TRBV28 to TRBJ1-4; the D is unclear. Looked up from germline, CDR1 is MDHEN and CDR2 is SYDVKM. The V end lost 8 bases, the J end lost 6 bases, and 10 bases lay between the germline ends. The CDR3 spans 12 residues.

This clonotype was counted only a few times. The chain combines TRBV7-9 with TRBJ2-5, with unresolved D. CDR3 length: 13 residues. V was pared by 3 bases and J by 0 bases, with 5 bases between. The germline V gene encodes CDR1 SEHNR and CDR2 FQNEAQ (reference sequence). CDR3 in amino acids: CASSFVDQETQYF. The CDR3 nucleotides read TGTGCCAGCAGCTTTGTAGACCAAGAGACCCAGTACTTC.

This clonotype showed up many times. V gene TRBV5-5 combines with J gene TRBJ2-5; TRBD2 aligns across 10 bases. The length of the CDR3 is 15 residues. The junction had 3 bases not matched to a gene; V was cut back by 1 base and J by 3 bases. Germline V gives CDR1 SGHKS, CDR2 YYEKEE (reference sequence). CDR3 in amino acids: CASSLTTSGKETQYF. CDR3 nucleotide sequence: TGTGCCAGCAGCTTGACAACTAGCGGGAAAGAGACCCAGTACTTC.

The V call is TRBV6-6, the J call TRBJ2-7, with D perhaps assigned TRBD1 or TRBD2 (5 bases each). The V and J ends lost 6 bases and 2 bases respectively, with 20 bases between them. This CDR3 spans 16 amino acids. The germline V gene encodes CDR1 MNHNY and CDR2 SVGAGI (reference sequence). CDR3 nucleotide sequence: TGTGCCAGCAGCCGACGCTCCCCACAGGAGGCCTACGAGCAGTACTTC. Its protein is CASSRRSPQEAYEQYF.

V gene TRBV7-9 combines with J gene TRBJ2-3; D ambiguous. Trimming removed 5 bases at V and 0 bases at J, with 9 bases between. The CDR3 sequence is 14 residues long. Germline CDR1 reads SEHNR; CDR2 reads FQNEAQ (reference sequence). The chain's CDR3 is CASSASLSTDTQYF. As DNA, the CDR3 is TGTGCCAGCAGCGCCAGCCTTAGCACAGATACGCAGTATTTT.

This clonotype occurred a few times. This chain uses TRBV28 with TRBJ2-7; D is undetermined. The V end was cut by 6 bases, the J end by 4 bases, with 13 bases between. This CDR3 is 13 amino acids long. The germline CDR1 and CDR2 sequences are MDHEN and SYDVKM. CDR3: CASRSPARYEQYF. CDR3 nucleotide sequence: TGTGCCAGCAGAAGCCCGGCGAGGTACGAGCAGTACTTC. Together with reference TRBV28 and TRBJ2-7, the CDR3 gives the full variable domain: DVKVTQSSRYLVKRTGEKVFLECVQDMDHENMFWYRQDPGLGLRLIYFSYDVKMKEKGDIPEGYSVSREKKERFSLILESASTNQTSMYLCASRSPARYEQYFGPGTRLTVT.

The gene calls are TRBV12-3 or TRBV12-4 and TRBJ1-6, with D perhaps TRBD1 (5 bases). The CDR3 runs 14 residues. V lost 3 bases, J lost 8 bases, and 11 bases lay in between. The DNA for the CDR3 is TGTGCCAGCAGTTTGGAGCAGGGATATTCACCCCTCCACTTT. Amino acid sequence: CASSLEQGYSPLHF.

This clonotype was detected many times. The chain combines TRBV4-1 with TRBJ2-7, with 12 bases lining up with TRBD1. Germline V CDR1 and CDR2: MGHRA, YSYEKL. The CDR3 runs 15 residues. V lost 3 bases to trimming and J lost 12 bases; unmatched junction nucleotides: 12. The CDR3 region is CASSQAGTGGYLRYF. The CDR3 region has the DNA TGCGCCAGCAGCCAGGCCGGGACAGGGGGCTACCTTCGGTACTTC.